This T cell receptor beta chain came from a study of identical twins. Study-level findings and limits: With beta out-of-frame sequences, excess sharing by twins was weaker.

A remark on this clonotype: The antigen remains undetermined.

The length of the CDR3 is 16 residues. Germline CDR1 DFQATT, CDR2 SNEGSKA (reference sequence). A single record per CDR3 protein comes from TCRdb applying MiXCR to the 5' RACE reads. Counted here are some 1,700,000 distinct CDR3 sequences, 25% to 35% occurring once; the ten biggest clones make up more than 0.25%. What was sequenced was cord blood. The TCR originated in a newborn girl in good health. The V and J genes are TRBV20-1 and TRBJ2-1; maybe TRBD2 (5 bases). CDR3 coding DNA: TGCACCGCGCGATCTGGCGGGCCGAGCTCCTACAATGAGCAGTTCTTC. Residues: CTARSGGPSSYNEQFF.